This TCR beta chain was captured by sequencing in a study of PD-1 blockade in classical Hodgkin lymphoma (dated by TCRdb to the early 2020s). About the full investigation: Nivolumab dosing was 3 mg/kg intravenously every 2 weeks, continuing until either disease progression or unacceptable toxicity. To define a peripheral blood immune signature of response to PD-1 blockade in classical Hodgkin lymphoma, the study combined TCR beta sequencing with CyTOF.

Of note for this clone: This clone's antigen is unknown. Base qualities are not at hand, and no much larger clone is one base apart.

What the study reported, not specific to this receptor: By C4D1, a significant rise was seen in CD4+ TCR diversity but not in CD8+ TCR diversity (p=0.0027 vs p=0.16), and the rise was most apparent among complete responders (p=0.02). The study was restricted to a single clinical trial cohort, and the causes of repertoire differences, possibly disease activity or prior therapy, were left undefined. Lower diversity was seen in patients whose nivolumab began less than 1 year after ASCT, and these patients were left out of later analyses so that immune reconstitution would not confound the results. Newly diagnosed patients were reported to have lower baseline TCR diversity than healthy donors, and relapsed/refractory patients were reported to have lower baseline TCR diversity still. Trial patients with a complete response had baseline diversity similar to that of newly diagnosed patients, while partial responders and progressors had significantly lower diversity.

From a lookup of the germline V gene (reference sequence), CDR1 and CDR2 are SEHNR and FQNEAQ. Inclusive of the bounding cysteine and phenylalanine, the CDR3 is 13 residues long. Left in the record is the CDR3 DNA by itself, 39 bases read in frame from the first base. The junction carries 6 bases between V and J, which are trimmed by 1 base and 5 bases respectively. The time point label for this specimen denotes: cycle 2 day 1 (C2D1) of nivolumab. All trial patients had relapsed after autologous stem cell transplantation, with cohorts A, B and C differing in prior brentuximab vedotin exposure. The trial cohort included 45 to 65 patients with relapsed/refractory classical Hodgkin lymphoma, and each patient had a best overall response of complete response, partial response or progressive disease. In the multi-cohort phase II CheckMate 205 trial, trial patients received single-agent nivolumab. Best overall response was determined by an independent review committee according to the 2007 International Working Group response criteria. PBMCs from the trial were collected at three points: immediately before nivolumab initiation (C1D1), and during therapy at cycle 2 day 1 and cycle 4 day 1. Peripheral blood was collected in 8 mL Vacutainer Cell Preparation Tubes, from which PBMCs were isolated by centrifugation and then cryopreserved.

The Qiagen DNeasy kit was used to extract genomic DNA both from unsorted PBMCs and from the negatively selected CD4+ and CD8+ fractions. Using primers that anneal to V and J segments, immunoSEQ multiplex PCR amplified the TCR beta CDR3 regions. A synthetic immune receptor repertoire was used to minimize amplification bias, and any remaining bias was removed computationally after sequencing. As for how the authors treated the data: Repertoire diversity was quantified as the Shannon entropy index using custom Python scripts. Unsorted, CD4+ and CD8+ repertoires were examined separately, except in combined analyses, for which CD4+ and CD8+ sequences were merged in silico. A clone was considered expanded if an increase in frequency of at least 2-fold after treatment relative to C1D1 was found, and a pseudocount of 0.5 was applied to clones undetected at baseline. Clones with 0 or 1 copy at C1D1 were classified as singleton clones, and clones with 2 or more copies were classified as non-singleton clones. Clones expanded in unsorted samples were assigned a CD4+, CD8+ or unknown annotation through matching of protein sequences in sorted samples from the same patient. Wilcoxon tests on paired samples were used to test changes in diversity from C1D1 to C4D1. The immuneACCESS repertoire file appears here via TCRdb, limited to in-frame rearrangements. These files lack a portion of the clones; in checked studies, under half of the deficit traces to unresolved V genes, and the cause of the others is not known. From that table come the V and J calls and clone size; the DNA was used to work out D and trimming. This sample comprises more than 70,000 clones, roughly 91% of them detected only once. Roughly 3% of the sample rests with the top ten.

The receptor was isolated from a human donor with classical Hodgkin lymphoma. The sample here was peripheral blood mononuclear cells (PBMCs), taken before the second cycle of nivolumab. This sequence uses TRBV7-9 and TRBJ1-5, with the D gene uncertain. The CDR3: CASSLEAHQPQHF. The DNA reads TGTGCCAGCAGCTTAGAGGCTCATCAGCCCCAGCATTTT.